This entry concerns a single T cell receptor beta chain. What it recognizes is unknown. This entry is derived from a study of beta chain features in type 1 diabetes. Study-level results: For Type 1 diabetes patients, all four CD4+ subsets carried TCRB CDR3s that were moderately but significantly shorter.

Expressed TCRB transcripts were sequenced because the entire RNA isolate underwent reverse transcription. TCRdb's copy holds only in-frame clones and misses some; the assay was immunoSEQ multiplex PCR. The data show a few hundred thousand clones, with less than 30% seen just once and roughly 0.013% held by the top ten. The ends lost 4 bases at V and 4 bases at J; junction bases unmatched: 8. The CDR3 covers 15 residues. Germline V lookup: CDR1 GTSNPN, CDR2 SVGIG (reference sequence). The genes are TRBV30 and TRBJ2-5; TRBD2 matches 11 bases. The receptor comes from a woman in her thirties with type 1 diabetes. Sequenced material: naive CD4+ T cells from blood. The CDR3 sequence: CAWTLHGLAGETQYF. The CDR3 DNA sequence: TGTGCCTGGACCCTGCACGGACTAGCGGGAGAGACCCAGTACTTC. Using reference TRBV30 and TRBJ2-5 for the parts outside the CDR3, the full variable domain is SQTIHQWPATLVQPVGSPLSLECTVEGTSNPNLYWYRQAAGRGLQLLFYSVGIGQISSEVPQNLSASRPQDRQFILSSKKLLLSDSGFYLCAWTLHGLAGETQYFGPGTRLLVL.